The following is a TCR beta chain sequence with its context. No cognate antigen has been identified for it. No per-base quality is available; no much larger clone lies one base away. Libraries were prepared through the immunoSEQ multiplex PCR assay. DNA from the CD4+ T cells that had been cultured and isolated underwent TCR beta CDR3 sequencing. The study's own analysis went as follows. Non-productive TCR sequences were removed, reads were trimmed to the CDR3 region, and CDR3s of at least 7 amino acids were retained. The MANAFEST web app was used to identify antigen-specific clonotypes by comparing expansion in peptide wells with expansion in reference cultures. Positive clones required FDR<0.05 expansion versus reference and all other wells, odds ratio above 5, and frequency above 0.1% in two replicate wells. Cross-reactive clonotypes were defined as significantly expanded in SARS-CoV-2 spike wells and in at least one common cold coronavirus spike condition. Using the stringdist R package, CDR3 similarity was measured by Levenshtein distance, and unrooted trees were constructed with ape in R 3.6.1. The table comes from immuneACCESS by way of TCRdb, which keeps in-frame sequences with V and J called. Part of the clones is missing from these tables; in studies checked, under half for an unresolved V gene and the rest for unknown reasons. The V and J calls and clone size are taken from that table; D and trimming were inferred from the DNA. This sample gives approximately 24,000 clones in total; roughly 80% of them show up just once. The ten biggest clones cover approximately 5.1% of the sample.

The sample belongs to a study of vaccination effects on CD4 cells after COVID-19 (dated by TCRdb to between 2021 and 2023). Regarding the research as a whole: Across the study, the median time from the second dose to post-vaccine sampling was 72 days (range 14 to 241). SARS-CoV-2 spike-specific CD4+ TCR repertoires from before and after mRNA vaccination were compared in COVID-19 convalescent patients and in infection-naive vaccine recipients. Cultures from other donors in the study were sequenced using the Oncomine TCR Beta short-read assay on an Illumina iSeq 100. A total of 10 COVID-19 convalescent patients and a handful of SARS-CoV-2-naive healthy vaccine recipients were included in the full study.

From a lookup of the germline V gene, CDR1 and CDR2 are MRHNA and SNTAGT. V sheds 4 bases and J sheds 7 bases, leaving 8 bases between their ends. The CDR3, cysteine through valine, is 11 amino acids long. The only DNA kept is the CDR3, 33 bases in frame from the first base. In the ViraFEST assay, PBMC were stimulated with viral peptide pools, and TCR sequencing was then used to find antigen-specific CD4+ T cell clonotypes based on their expansion. After roughly 11 days of culture, CD4+ T cells were isolated with the EasySep CD4+ T cell isolation kit. Two doses of either the BNT162b2 or the mRNA-1273 mRNA SARS-CoV-2 vaccine were administered to participants. None of the healthy vaccine recipients had a prior SARS-CoV-2 infection, which was confirmed by nucleocapsid antibody tests that came back negative both before and after vaccination. Some 2 million PBMC per well were cultured in IMDM with around 5% human AB serum, roughly 11 IU/ml IL-2 and gentamicin, plus 10 ug/ml peptides. Half of the culture medium was replaced with fresh IL-2-containing medium on days 3 and 7. Unless noted otherwise, every peptide stimulation condition was grown in triplicate wells. Using Ficoll-Paque Plus gradient centrifugation, PBMC were separated from whole blood and then either used fresh or cryopreserved at -140C. The spike proteins of SARS-CoV-2 and of the common cold coronaviruses HCoV-NL63, HCoV-OC43 and HCoV-229E were spanned by overlapping peptide pools. Genomic DNA was extracted from cultured CD4+ T cells with the QIAamp micro DNA kit.

Summary of the overall study and its limitations: The study was limited by a small number of convalescent patients, and early post-infection timepoints were lacking. Both infection-induced and vaccine-induced clones contracted markedly at late post-vaccination timepoints, which is consistent with waning T cell responses. In healthy vaccine recipients, vaccine-induced clones were almost all SARS-CoV-2 mono-reactive, with only 1 of 255 being cross-reactive with common cold coronaviruses.

This clonotype originated in a human donor who received a COVID-19 vaccine. Some clones in this sample may be carry-over from other donors' samples. Here the sequenced sample was CD4+ T cells from PBMCs cultured with SARS-CoV-2 spike peptides, taken after COVID-19 vaccination. The cell subset or site label of this sample denotes: SARS-CoV-2 spike overlapping peptide pool stimulation. The V and J genes are TRBV6-4 and TRBJ2-7, with no D gene named confidently. This receptor carries the CDR3 CASSGAYEQYV. The base sequence is TGTGCCAGCAGTGGAGCTTATGAGCAGTACGTC.